The clone carrying this T cell receptor beta chain was detected many times. TCRdb processed the 5' RACE reads anew with MiXCR; each CDR3 protein has one entry. The sample yields 700,000 to 950,000 distinct CDR3 sequences, around an eighth seen once. The sample comes from a study of identical twins. The CDR3 covers 15 residues. Trimming removed 0 bases at V and 4 bases at J, with 13 bases between. CDR1 and CDR2 from the germline V gene are SGHRS and YFSETQ. These same data were also listed under a study on yellow fever vaccine responses in identical twins.

Sequenced input: PBMCs. The receptor was derived from a woman aged 18-29 years in good health. The genes are TRBV5-1 and TRBJ1-2; D perhaps matches TRBD1 (5 bases). The CDR3 DNA sequence: TGCGCCAGCAGCTTGGGTGCCGGGGGTGTCTATGGCTACACCTTC. Translation gives CASSLGAGGVYGYTF.